One and the same sample provided the 11 T cell receptor beta chains below, sequenced in a study of blood T cell repertoires in COVID-19. Generated by immunoSEQ multiplex PCR, the TCRdb table keeps only in-frame clones and is missing some. The sample has about 57,000 clones, 82% seen once. The sequencing input was peripheral blood. These receptors were taken from a woman aged 55-70 years with acute or convalescent COVID-19.

The chain recombines TRBV20-1 with TRBJ1-2, with D uncertain. The V gene lost 3 bases and the J gene lost 5 bases, with 13 bases spanning the gap. The CDR3 extends over 13 amino acids. Looked up from germline, CDR1 is DFQATT and CDR2 is SNEGSKA (reference sequence). CDR3 in DNA: TGCAGTGCTAGTTCGAGTATTGGTTATGGCTACACCTTC. This codes for CSASSSIGYGYTF.

This chain joins TRBV5-4 and TRBJ2-7; TRBD2 matches at 7 bases. CDR1 is SGHNT, CDR2 YYREEE, per germline (reference sequence). The CDR3 is 16 amino acids. The junction had 9 bases not matched to a gene; V was cut back by 3 bases and J by 0 bases. The CDR3 coding sequence is TGTGCCAGCAGCTGGGGGGGTCCAGGGTCCTCCTACGAGCAGTACTTC. The encoded protein is CASSWGGPGSSYEQYF.

V and J are TRBV7-9 and TRBJ2-7, with D perhaps matching TRBD1 (5 bases). This CDR3 is built from 15 residues. Germline lookup yields CDR1 SEHNR and CDR2 FQNEAQ (reference sequence). V was trimmed by 5 bases and J by 4 bases, leaving 18 bases between them. CDR3 amino acids: CASSPRAGKIYEQYF. The CDR3 DNA follows: TGTGCCAGCAGCCCTCGGGCAGGGAAAATTTACGAGCAGTACTTC.

This CDR3 reads CASSLGREDEQYF. CDR3 nucleotide sequence: TGTGCCAGCAGCCTGGGCAGGGAAGACGAGCAGTACTTC. This chain joins TRBV6-5 and TRBJ2-7; D perhaps matches TRBD1 (5 bases). The CDR3 has 13 residues. The V gene's germline CDR1 is MNHEY and CDR2 SVGAGI. The ends were cut back, 6 bases at V and 5 bases at J, with 14 bases in the middle.

The V gene is TRBV27, the J gene TRBJ2-4; 9 bases fit TRBD1. The CDR3 is made up of 14 amino acids. Germline V gene data show CDR1 as MNHEY and CDR2 as SMNVEV (reference sequence). Trimming removed 4 bases from V and 5 bases from J; junction bases left unmatched: 3. In DNA form, the CDR3 reads TGTGCCAGCAGTTCACAGGGGGCCGAAAACATTCAGTACTTC. It translates to CASSSQGAENIQYF.

The table lists this clone with a count of one. For the CDR3, the DNA is TGTGCCAGCACCACGGGACAGGGGAATGAAAAACTGTTTTTT. Protein product: CASTTGQGNEKLFF. This chain uses TRBV27 with TRBJ1-4; 10 bases fit TRBD1. The V segment lost 7 bases and the J segment 5 bases; nucleotides outside the gene matches: 4. The CDR3 consists of 14 residues. The germline gives CDR1 MNHEY, CDR2 SMNVEV (reference sequence).

The V and J genes are TRBV5-1 and TRBJ1-1; no clear D gene. Trimming pared 0 bases from V and 7 bases from J, leaving 16 bases between. CDR1 is SGHRS, CDR2 YFSETQ, per germline. The CDR3 covers 15 residues. The CDR3 region has the DNA TGCGCCAGCAGCTTGGCCGATACGGGGAGGGATGAAGCTTTCTTT. It encodes CASSLADTGRDEAFF.

The chain is built from TRBV3-1 (or the pseudogene TRBV3-2) and TRBJ2-7; 10 bases are a match to TRBD2. CDR1 is LGHDT, CDR2 YNNKEL, per germline (reference sequence). J gave up 3 bases and V 2 bases, and 4 bases lay outside the gene matches. The CDR3 loop spans 15 amino acids. CDR3 in amino acids: CASSQSSGGGYEQYF. The CDR3 nucleotides read TGTGCCAGCAGCCAATCCAGCGGGGGGGGCTACGAGCAGTACTTC.

J is TRBJ2-7 and V is TRBV27; 9 positions agree with TRBD1. Unmatched junction bases numbered 8, after V lost 3 bases and J lost 2 bases. This CDR3 comprises 16 residues. Germline V gene sequence: CDR1 MNHEY, CDR2 SMNVEV (reference sequence). For the CDR3, the DNA is TGTGCCAGCAGTTTGTCGGGACAGGGCAAAACCTACGAGCAGTACTTC. Protein: CASSLSGQGKTYEQYF.

V is TRBV27 and J is TRBJ2-1; the match to TRBD2 covers 8 bases. With V trimmed by 4 bases and J by 4 bases, 9 bases remained unmatched. CDR3 length: 16 residues. CDR1 and CDR2 (germline): MNHEY, SMNVEV (reference sequence). The CDR3, as DNA: TGTGCCAGCAGTTCGCCCTCCAAGCGGGGGTACAATGAGCAGTTCTTC. Translation gives CASSSPSKRGYNEQFF.

The V call is TRBV11-3, the J call TRBJ2-1; tentative D call: TRBD2 (6 bases). The germline V and J ends were trimmed by 2 bases and 10 bases, with 12 bases remaining between them. Germline CDR1 and CDR2: SGHNT and YENEEA. The CDR3 runs to 13 residues. DNA of the CDR3: TGTGCCAGCAGCTTACAGGAGGGCAGGGAGCAGTTCTTC. This translates into CASSLQEGREQFF.